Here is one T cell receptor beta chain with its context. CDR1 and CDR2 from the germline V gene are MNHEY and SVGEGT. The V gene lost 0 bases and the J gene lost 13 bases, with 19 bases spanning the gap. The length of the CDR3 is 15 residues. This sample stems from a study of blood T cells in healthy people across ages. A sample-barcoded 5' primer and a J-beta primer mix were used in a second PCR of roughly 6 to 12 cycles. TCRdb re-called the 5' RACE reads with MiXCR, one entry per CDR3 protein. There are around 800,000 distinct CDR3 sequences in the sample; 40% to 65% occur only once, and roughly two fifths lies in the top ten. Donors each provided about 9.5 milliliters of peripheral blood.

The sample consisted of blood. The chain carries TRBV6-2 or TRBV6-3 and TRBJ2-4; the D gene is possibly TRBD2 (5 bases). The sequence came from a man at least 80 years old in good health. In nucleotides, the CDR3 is TGTGCCAGCAGTTACTCGACTGCGGGCCAGGTCCAGCAGTACTTC. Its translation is CASSYSTAGQVQQYF.